This T cell receptor (beta chain) was identified during a study of PD-1 blockade in classical Hodgkin lymphoma. Study-level findings and limits: Repertoires differed for reasons still undefined, possibly disease activity or prior therapy. Newly diagnosed patients were reported to start with lower TCR diversity than healthy donors.

With 2 bases removed from V and 2 bases from J, the gap between germline ends came to 13 bases. CDR3 length: 15 residues. Germline V gives CDR1 SGHRS, CDR2 YFSETQ. The time point here: newly diagnosed, previously untreated cHL patient sample. On this clone itself: Its antigen is not identified.

The protocol was immunoSEQ multiplex PCR, while the TCRdb copy is restricted to in-frame clones and leaves out a portion. The table shows roughly 32,000 clones, with roughly 92% occurring only once. This chain joins TRBV5-1 and TRBJ2-5; D is uncertain. The TCR sequence derives from a human donor with classical Hodgkin lymphoma. Sequencing was carried out using peripheral blood mononuclear cells (PBMCs). CDR3: CASSFSHQEQETQYF. DNA of the CDR3: TGCGCCAGCAGCTTTTCCCACCAAGAGCAAGAGACCCAGTACTTC.